This TCR beta chain was obtained from a study of T cells in Graves' hyperthyroidism and ophthalmopathy. Whole-study results and caveats: In validation, the model predicted ophthalmopathy. These predictions came a median about 6.2 months before onset.

Concerning this clonotype itself: Its antigen is still unknown.

The CDR3 has 15 residues. Germline V gene lookup returns CDR1 KGHDR and CDR2 SFDVKD. Trimming removed 2 bases at V and 2 bases at J, with 11 bases between. Diagnosis of hyperthyroidism was new in patients aged 18 to 65, and its duration was under 2 months. Exclusions: uncontrolled infection, other autoimmune disease, pregnancy, lactation. PBMCs were collected from an approximately 9.5 ml volume of fresh peripheral blood. TCR beta CDR3 sequences were amplified from RNA transcripts. Initially, a first-round RT-PCR of the TCR CDR3 employed the HTBI primer set. TCRdb analysed the multiplex PCR reads with MiXCR anew, one entry per CDR3 protein. The sample lists approximately 260,000 distinct CDR3 sequences, 13% to 15% occurring once.

The genes are TRBV24-1 and TRBJ1-1; D call uncertain. The specimen was blood. The clonotype comes from a woman aged 45 to 65 with Graves' hyperthyroidism that later progressed to Graves' ophthalmopathy. The CDR3: CATSDSRTGNTEAFF. The DNA for the CDR3 is TGTGCCACCAGTGATTCCCGGACGGGCAACACTGAAGCTTTCTTT.